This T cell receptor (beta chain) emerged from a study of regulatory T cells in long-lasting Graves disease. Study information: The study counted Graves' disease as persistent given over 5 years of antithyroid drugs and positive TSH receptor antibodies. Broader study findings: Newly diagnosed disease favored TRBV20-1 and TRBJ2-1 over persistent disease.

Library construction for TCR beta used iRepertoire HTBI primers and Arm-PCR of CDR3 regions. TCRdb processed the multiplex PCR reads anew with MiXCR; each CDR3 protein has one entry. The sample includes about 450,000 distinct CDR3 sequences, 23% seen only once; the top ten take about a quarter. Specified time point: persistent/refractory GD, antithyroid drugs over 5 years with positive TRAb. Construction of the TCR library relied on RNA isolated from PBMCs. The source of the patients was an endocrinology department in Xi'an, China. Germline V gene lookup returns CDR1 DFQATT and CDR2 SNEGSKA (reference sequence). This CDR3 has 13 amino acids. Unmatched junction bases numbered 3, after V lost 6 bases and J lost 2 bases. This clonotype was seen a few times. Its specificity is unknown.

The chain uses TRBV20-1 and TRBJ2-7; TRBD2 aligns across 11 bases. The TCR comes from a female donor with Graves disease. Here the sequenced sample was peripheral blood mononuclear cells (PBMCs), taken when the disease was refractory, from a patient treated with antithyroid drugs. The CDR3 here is CSAIAGGAYEQYF. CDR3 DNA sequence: TGCAGTGCAATAGCGGGAGGGGCCTACGAGCAGTACTTC.